This T cell receptor beta chain was identified during a study of blood T cell repertoires in COVID-19. As processed by the authors: Estimation of nucleated cell counts relied on the amplification of reference gene primers. TCRdb's table, derived via immunoSEQ multiplex PCR, lists solely in-frame clones and lacks some. V, J and clone size reflect that table, while D and trimming were determined from the DNA. The table shows approximately 240,000 clones, with around nine tenths occurring only once. CDR3 size: 15 residues. CDR1 is SGHTA, CDR2 FQGNSA, per germline. The V and J ends lost 1 base and 0 bases respectively, with 9 bases between them. Participant-reported clinical history was the basis for cohort assignment.

This rearrangement joins TRBV7-2 to TRBJ1-1; D unclear. This receptor was obtained from a woman aged 18-35 years who had recovered from COVID-19. Sequenced input: PBMCs or T cells enriched from blood (not recorded which). The CDR3 spells CASSLGVTVNTEAFF. The CDR3 DNA reads TGTGCCAGCAGCTTAGGGGTTACAGTGAACACTGAAGCTTTCTTT.